A selection of T cell receptor beta chains follows, all from one sample in a study of identical twins' blood T cells. TCRdb fed the 5' RACE reads into MiXCR, producing one record per CDR3 protein. The sample carries 350,000 to 400,000 distinct CDR3 sequences, under 30% recorded once. Material: PBMCs. These TCRs come from a woman aged 18-49 years in good health. Both conserved end residues are trimmed from each CDR3. Fields, in order: D gene, V gene, J gene, CDR3 length, CDR3 protein. A D gene is named only where the DNA matches it firmly.

D gene: -; V gene: TRBV29-1; J gene: TRBJ1-2; CDR3 length: 12; CDR3 protein: SVEDRDANYGYT
D gene: -; V gene: TRBV11-2; J gene: TRBJ2-2; CDR3 length: 12; CDR3 protein: ASSLNPNTGELF
D gene: TRBD1; V gene: TRBV7-8; J gene: TRBJ1-4; CDR3 length: 14; CDR3 protein: ASSFSDRGGGEKLF
D gene: -; V gene: TRBV19; J gene: TRBJ1-1; CDR3 length: 9; CDR3 protein: ASIAGSEAF
D gene: -; V gene: TRBV9; J gene: TRBJ1-5; CDR3 length: 13; CDR3 protein: ASSPGQGSFQPQH
D gene: -; V gene: TRBV6-1; J gene: TRBJ1-1; CDR3 length: 11; CDR3 protein: ATGAYGNTEAF
D gene: -; V gene: TRBV20-1; J gene: TRBJ2-3; CDR3 length: 12; CDR3 protein: SAGRQASTDTQY
D gene: -; V gene: TRBV10-3; J gene: TRBJ1-1; CDR3 length: 11; CDR3 protein: AIGEQMGAEAF
D gene: -; V gene: TRBV9; J gene: TRBJ1-3; CDR3 length: 12; CDR3 protein: ASSADTPGNAIY
D gene: -; V gene: TRBV18; J gene: TRBJ1-1; CDR3 length: 13; CDR3 protein: ASSPTGQALPVAF
D gene: -; V gene: TRBV7-9; J gene: TRBJ2-5; CDR3 length: 12; CDR3 protein: ASWLILGSETQY
D gene: -; V gene: TRBV11-3; J gene: TRBJ2-3; CDR3 length: 14; CDR3 protein: ASSQNRDPFTDTQY
D gene: TRBD1; V gene: TRBV11-2; J gene: TRBJ1-4; CDR3 length: 16; CDR3 protein: ASSLRQGVRATNEKLF
D gene: -; V gene: TRBV14; J gene: TRBJ1-1; CDR3 length: 11; CDR3 protein: ASSRQANTEAF
D gene: TRBD2; V gene: TRBV20-1; J gene: TRBJ2-1; CDR3 length: 13; CDR3 protein: SARDLRETYNEQF
D gene: TRBD2; V gene: TRBV9; J gene: TRBJ2-3; CDR3 length: 13; CDR3 protein: ASSVDSGRRDTQY
D gene: -; V gene: TRBV19; J gene: TRBJ1-2; CDR3 length: 13; CDR3 protein: ASKIQNLGDYGYT
D gene: -; V gene: TRBV7-9; J gene: TRBJ1-1; CDR3 length: 10; CDR3 protein: ASSLGGVKSF
D gene: -; V gene: TRBV7-9; J gene: TRBJ2-2; CDR3 length: 12; CDR3 protein: ASSLNGFTGELF
D gene: -; V gene: TRBV19; J gene: TRBJ1-1; CDR3 length: 12; CDR3 protein: ASSISNMNTEAF
D gene: -; V gene: TRBV20-1; J gene: TRBJ2-7; CDR3 length: 12; CDR3 protein: SARVKEGYYEQY
D gene: TRBD1; V gene: TRBV6-2/TRBV6-3; J gene: TRBJ2-2; CDR3 length: 12; CDR3 protein: ASRAGTDTGELF
D gene: -; V gene: TRBV11-2; J gene: TRBJ1-3; CDR3 length: 14; CDR3 protein: ASSSWGQPPGNTIY
D gene: TRBD2; V gene: TRBV20-1; J gene: TRBJ2-1; CDR3 length: 12; CDR3 protein: SATTSGRGNEQF
D gene: -; V gene: TRBV6-5; J gene: TRBJ1-2; CDR3 length: 13; CDR3 protein: ASSYSRQGSYGYT
D gene: -; V gene: TRBV20-1; J gene: TRBJ1-3; CDR3 length: 12; CDR3 protein: SARDVTGGNTIY
D gene: TRBD1; V gene: TRBV20-1; J gene: TRBJ1-3; CDR3 length: 13; CDR3 protein: SADRGGISGNTIY
D gene: -; V gene: TRBV5-1; J gene: TRBJ2-2; CDR3 length: 14; CDR3 protein: ASSLYAVRETGELF
D gene: -; V gene: TRBV28; J gene: TRBJ1-1; CDR3 length: 12; CDR3 protein: ASSLYGSNTEAF
D gene: -; V gene: TRBV10-2; J gene: TRBJ1-1; CDR3 length: 9; CDR3 protein: ASSSDSTPF